This is a list of T cell receptor beta chains from one sample in a study of T cells in Graves' hyperthyroidism and ophthalmopathy. MiXCR, applied by TCRdb to the multiplex PCR reads, yields one record per CDR3 protein. This table has roughly 560,000 distinct CDR3 sequences, roughly 14% appearing once. Sample: blood. All receptors come from a woman aged 40 to 50 with Graves' ophthalmopathy. CDR3s include the opening cysteine and the closing phenylalanine or tryptophan. Each record gives: clone size, V gene, J gene, D gene, CDR3 DNA, CDR3 protein. A D gene is named only where the DNA matches it firmly. Expanded clones are given a class, and other clones once, few, many or no size at all.

clone_size: NA; v_call: TRBV5-1; j_call: TRBJ2-5; d_call: TRBD1; cdr3_nt: TGCGCCAGCAGCACAGGACAGGGGGCATTATTGGAGACCCAGTACTTC; cdr3_aa: CASSTGQGALLETQYF
clone_size: many; v_call: TRBV29-1; j_call: TRBJ2-2; d_call: TRBD2; cdr3_nt: TGCAGCGTTGAGGTTAGCGGGAGGTCGGCGAACGGGGAGCTGTTTTTT; cdr3_aa: CSVEVSGRSANGELFF
clone_size: few; v_call: TRBV12-3/TRBV12-4; j_call: TRBJ2-7; d_call: TRBD1; cdr3_nt: TGTGCCAGCAGCCACAGGGGGCGCCCCTCCTACGAGCAGTACTTC; cdr3_aa: CASSHRGRPSYEQYF
clone_size: many; v_call: TRBV6-5; j_call: TRBJ1-1; d_call: NA; cdr3_nt: TGTGCCAGCAGTTTATTCGTGGTGGTACAGTCTGTCACTGAAGCTTTCTTT; cdr3_aa: CASSLFVVVQSVTEAFF
clone_size: many; v_call: TRBV24-1; j_call: TRBJ1-2; d_call: NA; cdr3_nt: TGTGCCACCAGTGACTCCGACATGTATGGCTACACCTTC; cdr3_aa: CATSDSDMYGYTF
clone_size: many; v_call: TRBV19; j_call: TRBJ1-5; d_call: NA; cdr3_nt: TGTGCCAGTAGTCCCCCGGGACACCGAAATCAGCCCCAGCATTTT; cdr3_aa: CASSPPGHRNQPQHF
clone_size: many; v_call: TRBV24-1; j_call: TRBJ2-3; d_call: NA; cdr3_nt: TGTGCCACCAGTGATCCACTAGCACTCACAGATACGCAGTATTTT; cdr3_aa: CATSDPLALTDTQYF
clone_size: many; v_call: TRBV12-3/TRBV12-4; j_call: TRBJ2-7; d_call: NA; cdr3_nt: TGTGCCAGCAGTTCCCAATTACAGGGTCCCCACGAGCAGTACTTC; cdr3_aa: CASSSQLQGPHEQYF
clone_size: NA; v_call: TRBV30; j_call: TRBJ1-5; d_call: NA; cdr3_nt: TGTGCCTGGAGTGCACGGACGGATTTCGATCAGCCCCAGCATTTT; cdr3_aa: CAWSARTDFDQPQHF
clone_size: few; v_call: TRBV6-2/TRBV6-3; j_call: TRBJ2-3; d_call: NA; cdr3_nt: TGTGCCAGCAGCCCACGTCGGTTGGACCAAAGGGAAGATACGCAGTATTTT; cdr3_aa: CASSPRRLDQREDTQYF
clone_size: many; v_call: TRBV30; j_call: TRBJ2-7; d_call: NA; cdr3_nt: TGTGCCTGGAGGATGGCAGGGGCAACGGGAGAGCAGTACTTC; cdr3_aa: CAWRMAGATGEQYF
clone_size: NA; v_call: TRBV19; j_call: TRBJ2-6; d_call: NA; cdr3_nt: TGTGCCAGTAGTATAGCGGACAGCTCTGGGGCCAACGTCCTGACTTTC; cdr3_aa: CASSIADSSGANVLTF
clone_size: many; v_call: TRBV2; j_call: TRBJ1-5; d_call: TRBD1; cdr3_nt: TGTGCCAGCGGGACAGGGGGCGCTTCCAGTCATCAGCCCCAGCATTTT; cdr3_aa: CASGTGGASSHQPQHF
clone_size: many; v_call: TRBV11-2; j_call: TRBJ2-7; d_call: TRBD2; cdr3_nt: TGTGCCAGCAGCTTGGAGCGGGGGTACGGCGAGCAGTACTTC; cdr3_aa: CASSLERGYGEQYF
clone_size: many; v_call: TRBV19; j_call: TRBJ1-5; d_call: NA; cdr3_nt: TGTGCCAGTAGGAATCACCAAGGTTCTCAGCCCCAGCATTTT; cdr3_aa: CASRNHQGSQPQHF
clone_size: NA; v_call: TRBV6-5; j_call: TRBJ2-7; d_call: NA; cdr3_nt: TGTGCCAGCAGTTACTCTGTTGGCTACGAGCAGTACTTC; cdr3_aa: CASSYSVGYEQYF
clone_size: once; v_call: TRBV7-3; j_call: TRBJ2-5; d_call: TRBD2; cdr3_nt: TGTGCCAGCAGCTTAGGGACTAGCTTTGAGACCCAGTACTTC; cdr3_aa: CASSLGTSFETQYF
clone_size: once; v_call: TRBV12-3/TRBV12-4; j_call: TRBJ2-7; d_call: TRBD1; cdr3_nt: TGTGCCAGCAGTCTTCTTCGGGGACAGTCCTACGAGCAGTACTTC; cdr3_aa: CASSLLRGQSYEQYF
clone_size: few; v_call: TRBV27; j_call: TRBJ2-7; d_call: NA; cdr3_nt: TGTGCCAGCAGTTTAGTCAGTTGGGGGAAACAGTACTTC; cdr3_aa: CASSLVSWGKQYF
clone_size: NA; v_call: TRBV6-2/TRBV6-3; j_call: TRBJ2-5; d_call: NA; cdr3_nt: TGTGCCAGCAGTTCACTGTCCGGGAAGACCCAGTACTTC; cdr3_aa: CASSSLSGKTQYF
clone_size: many; v_call: TRBV19; j_call: TRBJ1-5; d_call: NA; cdr3_nt: TGTGCCAGTAGGGACGCCTTGACCCAGCATTTT; cdr3_aa: CASRDALTQHF
clone_size: NA; v_call: TRBV11-2; j_call: TRBJ2-7; d_call: TRBD1; cdr3_nt: TGTGCCAGCAGCTTAGGGACAGGGGCCCACGAGCAGTACTTC; cdr3_aa: CASSLGTGAHEQYF
clone_size: many; v_call: TRBV24-1; j_call: TRBJ2-7; d_call: NA; cdr3_nt: TGTGCCACCAGTGATTCAGGCAGGCCGACCTACGAGCAGTACTTC; cdr3_aa: CATSDSGRPTYEQYF
clone_size: NA; v_call: TRBV28; j_call: TRBJ1-1; d_call: NA; cdr3_nt: TGTGCCAGCAGTCATCGACAGACGAACACTGAAGCTTTCTTT; cdr3_aa: CASSHRQTNTEAFF
clone_size: many; v_call: TRBV28; j_call: TRBJ2-5; d_call: NA; cdr3_nt: TGTGCCAGCACCCTGGTGGGGGTAGAGACCCAGTACTTC; cdr3_aa: CASTLVGVETQYF
clone_size: many; v_call: TRBV7-2; j_call: TRBJ2-6; d_call: NA; cdr3_nt: TGTGCCAGCAGCCTCGAGCGGACCGCGGGCCTCTCTGGGGCCAACGTCCTGACTTTC; cdr3_aa: CASSLERTAGLSGANVLTF
clone_size: NA; v_call: TRBV11-3; j_call: TRBJ2-5; d_call: TRBD2; cdr3_nt: TGTGCCAGCAGCCAGAGACTAGCGGTGGAAGAGACCCAGTACTTC; cdr3_aa: CASSQRLAVEETQYF
clone_size: NA; v_call: TRBV24-1; j_call: TRBJ2-5; d_call: NA; cdr3_nt: TGTGCCACCAGTGACTTGGGAGTGGGCCAAGAGACCCAGTACTTC; cdr3_aa: CATSDLGVGQETQYF
clone_size: NA; v_call: TRBV30; j_call: TRBJ2-7; d_call: NA; cdr3_nt: TGTGCCTGGAGTGTACCAGCTTCCTACGAGCAGTACTTC; cdr3_aa: CAWSVPASYEQYF
clone_size: many; v_call: TRBV6-1; j_call: TRBJ2-5; d_call: NA; cdr3_nt: TGTGCCAGCAGTAGGAGCGCCTCGGAGACCCAGTACTTC; cdr3_aa: CASSRSASETQYF
clone_size: NA; v_call: TRBV12-3/TRBV12-4; j_call: TRBJ2-2; d_call: NA; cdr3_nt: TGTGCCAGCAGTTACACGACCATGAACACCGGGGAGCTGTTTTTT; cdr3_aa: CASSYTTMNTGELFF
clone_size: many; v_call: TRBV19; j_call: TRBJ1-2; d_call: TRBD1; cdr3_nt: TGTGCCAGTAGTATAGATCTAGCGACAGGGGAAAATTATGGCTACACCTTC; cdr3_aa: CASSIDLATGENYGYTF
clone_size: many; v_call: TRBV28; j_call: TRBJ1-5; d_call: NA; cdr3_nt: TGTGCCAGCAGGGATCAGGGTTATCAGCCCCAGCATTTT; cdr3_aa: CASRDQGYQPQHF
clone_size: NA; v_call: TRBV18; j_call: TRBJ1-5; d_call: NA; cdr3_nt: TGTGCCAGCTCACCGGGGGGATTGTTGGATCAGCCCCAGCATTTT; cdr3_aa: CASSPGGLLDQPQHF
clone_size: few; v_call: TRBV6-1; j_call: TRBJ2-7; d_call: NA; cdr3_nt: TGTGCCAGCAGTGGGAGGGGACCGTTGAGCGAGCAGTACTTC; cdr3_aa: CASSGRGPLSEQYF
clone_size: many; v_call: TRBV11-2; j_call: TRBJ2-7; d_call: NA; cdr3_nt: TGTGCCAGCAGCTTCGATGCGCCCCCCGTCGGGGTGGACGAGCAGTACTTC; cdr3_aa: CASSFDAPPVGVDEQYF
clone_size: NA; v_call: TRBV30; j_call: TRBJ1-2; d_call: TRBD1; cdr3_nt: TGTGCCTGGAGGACAGGGGGCTCGTATAACTATGGCTACACCTTC; cdr3_aa: CAWRTGGSYNYGYTF